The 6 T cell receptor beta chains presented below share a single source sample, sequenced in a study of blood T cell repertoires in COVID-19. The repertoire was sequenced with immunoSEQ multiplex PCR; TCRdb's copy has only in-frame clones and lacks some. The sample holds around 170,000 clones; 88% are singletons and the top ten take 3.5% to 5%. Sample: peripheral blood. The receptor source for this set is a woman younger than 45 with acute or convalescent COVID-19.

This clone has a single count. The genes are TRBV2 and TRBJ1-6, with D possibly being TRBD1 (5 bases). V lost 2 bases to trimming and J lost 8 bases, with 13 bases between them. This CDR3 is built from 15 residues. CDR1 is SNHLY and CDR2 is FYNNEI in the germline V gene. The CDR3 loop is CASSESGGGYSPLHF. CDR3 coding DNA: TGTGCCAGCAGTGAATCTGGGGGAGGATATTCACCCCTCCACTTT.

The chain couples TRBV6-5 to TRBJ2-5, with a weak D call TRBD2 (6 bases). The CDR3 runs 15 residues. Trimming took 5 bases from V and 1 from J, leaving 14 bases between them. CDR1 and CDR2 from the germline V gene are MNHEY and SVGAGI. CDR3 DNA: TGTGCCAGCAGTCCCGGAGGGGCTGGCCAAGAGACCCAGTACTTC. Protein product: CASSPGGAGQETQYF.

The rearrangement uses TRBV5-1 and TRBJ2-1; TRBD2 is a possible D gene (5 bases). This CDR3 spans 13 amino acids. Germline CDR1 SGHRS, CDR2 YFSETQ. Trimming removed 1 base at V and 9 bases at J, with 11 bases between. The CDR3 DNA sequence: TGCGCCAGCAGCTTGTTCAGACGGGGTGAGCAGTTCTTC. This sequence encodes CASSLFRRGEQFF.

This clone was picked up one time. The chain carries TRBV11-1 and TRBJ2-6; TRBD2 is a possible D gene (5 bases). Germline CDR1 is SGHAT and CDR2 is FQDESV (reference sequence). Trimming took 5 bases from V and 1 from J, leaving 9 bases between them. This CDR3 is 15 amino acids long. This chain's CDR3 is CASSPGNSGANVLTF. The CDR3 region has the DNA TGTGCCAGCAGCCCCGGGAATTCTGGGGCCAACGTCCTGACTTTC.

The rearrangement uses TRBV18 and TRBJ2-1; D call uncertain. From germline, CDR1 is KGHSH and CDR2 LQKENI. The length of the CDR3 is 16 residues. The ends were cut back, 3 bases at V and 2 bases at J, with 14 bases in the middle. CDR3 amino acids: CASSPQTRSAYNEQFF. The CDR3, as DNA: TGTGCCAGCTCACCTCAGACTCGATCGGCCTACAATGAGCAGTTCTTC.

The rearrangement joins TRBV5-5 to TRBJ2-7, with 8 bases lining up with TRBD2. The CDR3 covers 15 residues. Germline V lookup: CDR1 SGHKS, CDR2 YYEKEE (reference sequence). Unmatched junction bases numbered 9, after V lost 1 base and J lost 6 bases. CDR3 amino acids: CASSLREGPPGEQYF. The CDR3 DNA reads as TGTGCCAGCAGCTTGCGGGAGGGCCCTCCGGGCGAGCAGTACTTC.